This T cell receptor (beta chain) was sequenced during a study of cytomegalovirus exposure and HLA in healthy donors listed by TCRdb under 2017. Concerning the study at large: An earlier analysis of approximately 600 of the donors reported 250 to 300 Gb of sequence data and 117 million unique TCR beta sequences from about 180 million T cells. Roughly 300 gigabases of sequencing data and approximately 85 million unique TCR sequences were included in an early release covering under 650 HLA-typed donors. Of the roughly 400 genotyped donors, 81% were placed in the genetic ancestry cluster associated with self-reported Caucasian donors. The study aimed to test whether signatures of past pathogen exposure could be identified by cataloging public T cell receptors. The study profiled the T cell repertoires of under 850 subjects by immunosequencing and related them to cytomegalovirus serostatus. In addition to the first cohort of roughly 700 subjects, a separate validation cohort of over 90 different subjects was used. To predict cytomegalovirus infection status, the study combined high-throughput TCR immunosequencing, statistical association of individual TCRs with disease status, and machine learning. In a later analysis, previously published TCR beta repertoires from roughly 710 donors were re-analyzed and high-resolution HLA genotyping was added so that TCR occurrence patterns could be studied. In the later analysis, no new phenotypic data were used to find candidate immune exposures; instead, reliance was placed on TCR beta sequences and their occurrence across donors. In an earlier analysis of about 590 of the donors, high-throughput TCR beta sequencing was used to judge whether each TCR beta V gene segment behaved as functional or pseudogenic. Alongside the repertoire data, information on donor age, sex, ethnicity and CMV serostatus was compiled. Genome-wide SNP genotypes for about 55% of the 666 donors were used in a later genetic analysis, which treated that subset as a discovery cohort. Every repertoire in the discovery cohort had been generated on one and the same sequencing platform. Class I and class II HLA loci were covered by the typing at four-digit resolution. Typing coverage differed by locus: A, B, C, DRB1 and DQB1 were typed in about 629-630 donors, DQA1 in 522, DPA1 in roughly 590, and DPB1 in around 490. About five DR-DQ haplotypes were handled as single units for association and clustering because linkage in the cohort was strong. Among some 400 genotyped donors of the cohort, an average of approximately 230,000 unique TCR beta nucleotide sequences were sequenced per donor, 15% to 20% of them non-productive.

The cohort comprised hundreds of healthy bone marrow donors. Cohort members were all nominally healthy when sampled, although unrecorded immune exposures were likely present. The donor was CMV seropositive and belonged to the group of 250 to 300 seropositive cohort members. Each donor provided a peripheral blood sample, and peripheral blood mononuclear cells were used for TCR beta sequencing. Genomic DNA was extracted from the blood cell samples with the Qiagen DNeasy Blood Extraction Kit. Receptor amplification or capture employed the immunoSEQ multiplex PCR assay. For the multiplex PCR, a mixture combining 60 forward primers for TCR Vbeta segments and 13 reverse primers for TCR Jbeta segments was used. Amplification of the CDR3 region of rearranged TCR beta genes was performed with a multiplex PCR assay on genomic DNA. Amplified TCR beta libraries were sequenced as 87-base-pair reads on the Illumina HiSeq System. On the study's bioinformatics: A later analysis tallied around 82 million unique TCR beta chains across the 640 or so repertoires, and around 10 million of those chains were shared by two or more donors. Raw reads were error-corrected and collapsed into unique sequences by a nearest-neighbor algorithm in which closely related sequences were merged to remove PCR and sequencing errors. V, D and J gene segments were assigned by aligning CDR3 sequences to IMGT reference sequences. Each retained sequence needed at least a six-nucleotide match to both a V gene segment and a J gene segment. A rearrangement was called productive if the CDR3 had no stop codons and remained in frame with V and J, and every other rearrangement was called non-productive. CDR3 was defined according to IMGT convention as the region running from the second conserved V-encoded cysteine to the conserved J-encoded phenylalanine. In an earlier analysis of around 600 of the donors, sequences lacking an unambiguous match to a single V gene segment were excluded. An earlier analysis of under 750 of the donors called V segments functional above 56.7% productive rearrangements and segregating when the between-donor standard deviation exceeded 5%. A statistical classification framework was built for diagnosing cytomegalovirus status from the catalog of TCR beta chain sequences. V and J gene assignment, in a later analysis, came from comparing TCR nucleotide sequences with IMGT/GENE-DB human TR gene sequences. Using the TCRdist pipeline, a later analysis assigned CDR3 sequences along with most-parsimonious VDJ recombination scenarios. In a later analysis, each TCR beta chain was defined by its CDR3 amino acid sequence together with its V-gene family, and reads without a unique V-gene family were excluded. To address suspected cross-contamination and a sequencing artifact, a later analysis removed approximately 600 highly shared, low-generation-probability nucleotide sequences. In a later analysis, a clonal expansion index for each public chain was calculated from normalized within-repertoire ranks of inferred template counts. Generation probabilities in a later analysis came from a VDJ recombination model fitted to out-of-frame rearrangements, and those results were checked against IGoR. In a later analysis, hypergeometric tests were used to score TCR-TCR, TCR-HLA and TCR-CMV co-occurrence, with a repertoire-size bias correction applied to TCR pairs. False discovery rates were estimated in a later analysis by permuting HLA or CMV assignments 20 times. In a later analysis, co-occurring TCRs were grouped using DBSCAN, with TCRdist sequence similarity added in when clustering inside HLA-allele-positive subsets. Repertoires with fewer than 30,000 or more than 120,000 public chains were left out of co-occurrence clustering, as were about 5 repertoires with anomalous nucleotide sharing. The clones in this table, taken by TCRdb from immuneACCESS, are in-frame only. Not every clone is retained; where verified, under half of the shortfall comes from an unresolved V gene, and the cause of the rest is unknown. The V and J calls and clone size were taken over from that table, and D and trimming were inferred from the DNA. For this sample the table gives fewer than 200,000 clones, of which 82% were detected only once. The ten largest clones add up to over 1.2% of the sample.

On the study overall, not on this receptor specifically: Roughly uniform sequencing depth across donors was assumed in presence/absence analyses, although this assumption may not hold. According to the authors, the approach could potentially be generalized to other disease states and immunological phenotypes. The 87-base-pair reads could not distinguish some IMGT-functional V segments, including TRBV6-2 and TRBV6-3, so those segments were excluded. At a false discovery rate of 0.05, a later analysis linked about 17,000 TCR beta sequences to specific HLA alleles. A further reported finding was that TCR beta sequences accurately predicted the HLA-A and HLA-B alleles for most subjects in the first cohort. CMV serostatus was the only immune exposure information available for the cohort. In a later genetic analysis, fewer N-insertions in productive TCRs were reported among donors in an Asian-associated ancestry cluster than the roughly 700-donor mean. Compared with equally common non-associated chains, HLA-associated TCR beta chains in a later analysis were more clonally expanded and had lower generation probabilities. A total of 164 TCR beta chains were listed by the study as associated with cytomegalovirus. A later analysis found that TCR association rates varied across HLA loci, with DRB1 alleles showing the most associated TCRs and HLA-C alleles the fewest. An earlier analysis of approximately 500 of the donors showed that most TCR beta V segments appeared in productive rearrangements either about 87% or about 30% of the time, which broadly matched IMGT annotations. This cohort had only TCR beta chains sequenced, and the lack of alpha or paired-chain data limited which features could be detected. Because HLA typing was missing for some donors at each locus, association tests included only the typed subset. The classifier was reported to diagnose cytomegalovirus status with high specificity and sensitivity in both the original and validation cohorts. Most TCR sequences were seen in very few donors, while some public TCRs were found in many individuals. Assigning TCR associations to individual alleles was difficult when HLA alleles, especially DR and DQ, strongly co-occurred. A few of the identified cytomegalovirus-associated TCR beta chains were confirmed in vitro to be specific for cytomegalovirus antigens. A later genetic analysis associated a missense DCLRE1C variant with V-gene and J-gene trimming of TCR beta chains, and an independent cohort replicated the association. Correlated functional status among segregating V segments might be attributable to linkage disequilibrium, but an unknown experimental factor could not be ruled out. A later analysis reported that several top co-occurrence clusters appeared linked to parvovirus B19, influenza, CMV and Epstein-Barr virus. A group of highly shared sequence variants was considered likely to be a technical artifact of the sequencing pipeline. In a later analysis, most CMV-associated TCR beta chains were found to appear HLA-restricted, with HLA associations seemingly driven largely by CMV exposure. The earlier analysis of almost 600 of the donors excluded approximately 17 rarely observed V segments, including chromosome 9 orphons, because counts were too low.

CDR1 and CDR2, per the germline V gene (reference sequence), are LNHDA and SQIVND. Cut back by 3 bases and 2 bases, the V and J ends lie 16 bases apart. From its cysteine to its phenylalanine, the CDR3 spans 16 amino acids. Only CDR3 DNA remains: 48 bases, in frame from the first base. This clone was counted a single time. Which antigen it targets is not known. The sample holds no much larger clone one base away, and base qualities are not on file. Specimen: PBMCs. This receptor was identified in a girl aged 5-17 years in good health and CMV-seropositive. The chain is assembled from TRBV19 and TRBJ1-1, with a weak D call of TRBD1 (5 bases match). The nucleotides read TGTGCCAGTAGTATTCACAGGAAGATTTACAACACTGAAGCTTTCTTT. Translated, this gives CASSIHRKIYNTEAFF.